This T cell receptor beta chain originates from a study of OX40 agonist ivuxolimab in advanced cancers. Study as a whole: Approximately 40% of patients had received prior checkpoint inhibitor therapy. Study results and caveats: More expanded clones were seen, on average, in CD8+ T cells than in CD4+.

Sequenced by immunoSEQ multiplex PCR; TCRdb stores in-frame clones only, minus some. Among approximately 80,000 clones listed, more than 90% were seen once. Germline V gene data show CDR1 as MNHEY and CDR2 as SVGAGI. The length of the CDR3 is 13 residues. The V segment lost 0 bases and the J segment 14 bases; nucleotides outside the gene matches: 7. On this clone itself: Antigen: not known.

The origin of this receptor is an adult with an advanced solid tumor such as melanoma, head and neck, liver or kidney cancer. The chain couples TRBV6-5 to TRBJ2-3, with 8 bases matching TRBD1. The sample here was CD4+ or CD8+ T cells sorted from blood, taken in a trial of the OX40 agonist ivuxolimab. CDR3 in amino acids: CASSYSPGQERYF. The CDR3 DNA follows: TGTGCCAGCAGTTACTCGCCGGGACAGGAGCGGTATTTT.